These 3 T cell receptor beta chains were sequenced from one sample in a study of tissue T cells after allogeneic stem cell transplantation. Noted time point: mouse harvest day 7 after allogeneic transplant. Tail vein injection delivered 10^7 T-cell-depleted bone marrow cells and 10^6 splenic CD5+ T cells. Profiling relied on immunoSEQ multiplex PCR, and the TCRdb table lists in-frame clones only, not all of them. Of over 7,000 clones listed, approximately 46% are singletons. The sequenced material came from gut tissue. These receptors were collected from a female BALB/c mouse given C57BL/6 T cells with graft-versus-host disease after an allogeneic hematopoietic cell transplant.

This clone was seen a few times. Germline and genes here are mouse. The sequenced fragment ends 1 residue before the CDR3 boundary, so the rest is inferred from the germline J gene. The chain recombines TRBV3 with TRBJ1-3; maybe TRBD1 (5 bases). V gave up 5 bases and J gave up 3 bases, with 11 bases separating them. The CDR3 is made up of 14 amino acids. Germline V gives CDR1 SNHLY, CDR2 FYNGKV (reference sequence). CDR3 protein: CASSERGGGNTLYF. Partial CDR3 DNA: TGTGCCAGCAGCGAGAGGGGTGGTGGAAATACGCTCTAT. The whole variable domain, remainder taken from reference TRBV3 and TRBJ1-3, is GPKVLQIPSHQIIDMGQMVTLNCDPVSNHLYFYWYKQILGQQMEFLVNFYNGKVMEKSKLFKDQFSVERPDGSYFTLKIQPTALEDSAVYFCASSERGGGNTLYFGEGSRLIVV.

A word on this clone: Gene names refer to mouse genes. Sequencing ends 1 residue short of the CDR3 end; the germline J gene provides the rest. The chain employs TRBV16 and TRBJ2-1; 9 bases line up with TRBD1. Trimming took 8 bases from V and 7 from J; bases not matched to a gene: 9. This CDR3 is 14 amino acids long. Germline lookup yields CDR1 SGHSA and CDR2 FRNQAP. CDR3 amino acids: CASAGGTGLAEQFF. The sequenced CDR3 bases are TGTGCAAGCGCGGGGGGGACAGGGTTGGCTGAGCAGTTC.

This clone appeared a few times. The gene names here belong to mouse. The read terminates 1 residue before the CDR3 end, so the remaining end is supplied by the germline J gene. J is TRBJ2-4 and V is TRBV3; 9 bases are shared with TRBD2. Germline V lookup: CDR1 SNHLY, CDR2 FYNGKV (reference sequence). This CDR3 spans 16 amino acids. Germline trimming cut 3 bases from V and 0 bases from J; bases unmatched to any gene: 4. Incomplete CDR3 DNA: TGTGCCAGCAGCTTCTACTGGGGGGAGAGTCAAAACACCTTGTAC. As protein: CASSFYWGESQNTLY. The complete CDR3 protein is CASSFYWGESQNTLYF.